Listed here are 9 T cell receptor beta chains from one sample, sequenced in a study of CD8 T cells in Susac syndrome (dated by TCRdb to between 2019 and 2020). The library was produced with the immunoSEQ multiplex PCR assay. RNA was extracted using the RNeasy kit, and roughly 0.5 to 1 ug of the RNA was reverse transcribed with random hexamers. TCRdb itself trimmed the public reads at Q25 with fastp, ran MiXCR and retained productive beta chains. Duplicate CDR3 protein sequences are folded into a single record with the most common DNA and genes. In this sample the table shows roughly 200,000 distinct CDR3 sequences, approximately 94% of which occur a single time. 0.1% of the sample is held by the ten biggest clonotypes. Sequencing was performed on CD4+ T cells from PBMCs. These receptors came from a human donor in good health.

This chain connects TRBV25-1 to TRBJ1-2, with D possibly matching TRBD1 (5 bases). From germline, CDR1 is MGHDK and CDR2 SYGVNS. The CDR3 covers 12 residues. Between the trimmed V and J ends, which lost 4 bases and 4 bases, there was a span of 7 bases. CDR3 region: CASSGQSYGYTF. The CDR3 bases are TGTGCCAGCAGTGGACAGAGCTATGGCTACACCTTC.

This chain uses TRBV27 with TRBJ2-2; D call uncertain. The CDR3 extends over 15 amino acids. Germline V gives CDR1 MNHEY, CDR2 SMNVEV (reference sequence). V dropped 5 bases and J dropped 0 bases, with 10 bases sitting between them. The CDR3 spells CASSELGSNTGELFF. The DNA of the CDR3 is TGTGCCAGCAGTGAACTTGGGTCGAACACCGGGGAGCTGTTTTTT.

This chain links TRBV7-9 with TRBJ1-5; D may be TRBD1 (5 bases). Trimming removed 1 base from V and 2 bases from J, with 15 bases in between. CDR3 length: 17 residues. Looked up from germline, CDR1 is SEHNR and CDR2 is FQNEAQ (reference sequence). The CDR3 DNA reads TGTGCCAGCAGCTTAGGACTCAGGGAGAGGGGCAATCAGCCCCAGCATTTT. It is translated as CASSLGLRERGNQPQHF.

The V gene is TRBV12-3 or TRBV12-4, the J gene TRBJ1-1; D remains ambiguous. Trimming took off 3 bases at V and 6 bases at J, with 8 bases between the two ends. The CDR3 has 12 amino acids. CDR3 sequence (DNA): TGTGCCAGCAGTTTCTCGGGGTCTGAAGCTTTCTTT. Amino acids: CASSFSGSEAFF.

V gene TRBV6-1 combines with J gene TRBJ1-1; D is undetermined. Germline assignment: CDR1 MNHNS and CDR2 SASEGT. The CDR3 totals 15 residues. V dropped 0 bases and J dropped 0 bases, with 8 bases sitting between them. This chain's CDR3 is CASSEARRLNTEAFF. The CDR3 bases are TGTGCCAGCAGTGAAGCGCGGCGGCTGAACACTGAAGCTTTCTTT.

The rearrangement uses TRBV7-9 and TRBJ2-4; the match to TRBD1 covers 9 bases. The V gene end was trimmed by 4 bases and the J gene end by 4 bases; junction bases not matched to a gene: 8. The CDR3 totals 16 residues. Germline CDR1 SEHNR, CDR2 FQNEAQ (reference sequence). In nucleotides, the CDR3 is TGTGCCAGCAGCTCCTTCTTAGGACAGGGGAAAAACATTCAGTACTTC. Translation: CASSSFLGQGKNIQYF.

This chain joins TRBV27 and TRBJ1-5, with TRBD1 as a possible D gene (6 bases). Germline V gene data show CDR1 as MNHEY and CDR2 as SMNVEV (reference sequence). The CDR3 is made up of 15 amino acids. Trimming pared 3 bases from V and 7 bases from J, leaving 16 bases between. The CDR3 DNA reads as TGTGCCAGCAGTTTGAACAGGGAGGCAAAACAGCCCCAGCATTTT. The encoded protein is CASSLNREAKQPQHF.

J is TRBJ2-7 and V is TRBV6-1; possible D gene TRBD2, 6 bases. The CDR3 covers 14 residues. V was shortened by 3 bases and J by 2 bases, with 11 bases between the two germline ends. The germline CDR1 and CDR2 sequences are MNHNS and SASEGT. CDR3 sequence reads: CASSEWGDPYEQYF. CDR3 coding DNA: TGTGCCAGCAGTGAGTGGGGGGATCCCTACGAGCAGTACTTC.

In its sample, this clonotype was seen once. A read error may produce the germline difference seen at one junction end. V usage is TRBV29-1 and J usage is TRBJ2-2, with a weak D call TRBD2 (5 bases). CDR1 and CDR2 (germline): SQVTM, ANQGSEA. This CDR3 has 11 amino acids. CDR3 coding DNA: TGCAGCGTCGCTAGAACCGGGGAGCTGCTTTTT. This codes for CSVARTGELLF.